This entry is about one TCR beta chain. TCRdb ran MiXCR on the 5' RACE reads and lists one entry per CDR3 protein. This sample has roughly 750,000 distinct CDR3 sequences; roughly 20% occur once, and the top ten carry approximately 4.3%. The record originates from a study of identical twins. The V gene end was trimmed by 3 bases and the J gene end by 5 bases; junction bases not matched to a gene: 8. This CDR3 comprises 15 residues. In germline, CDR1 is SGHRS, CDR2 YFSETQ. In addition, the sample was reused for a study of T cells expressing NK-cell markers. That paper adds: Researchers got TCR beta repertoires out of sorted CD3+CD56+NKG2C+, CD3+CD56+NKG2C- and CD3+CD56-NKG2C+ T cells. About 1.0-7.0% of CD8+ T cells in over five donors belonged to dominant NKG2C+ clonotypes.

The chain combines TRBV5-1 with TRBJ2-7, with 10 bases fitting TRBD2. What was sequenced was PBMCs. The TCR comes from a woman younger than 35 in good health. CDR3 coding DNA: TGCGCCAGCAGCTCTCCGAGCGGGAGGGCCGACGAGCAGTACTTC. It encodes CASSSPSGRADEQYF.